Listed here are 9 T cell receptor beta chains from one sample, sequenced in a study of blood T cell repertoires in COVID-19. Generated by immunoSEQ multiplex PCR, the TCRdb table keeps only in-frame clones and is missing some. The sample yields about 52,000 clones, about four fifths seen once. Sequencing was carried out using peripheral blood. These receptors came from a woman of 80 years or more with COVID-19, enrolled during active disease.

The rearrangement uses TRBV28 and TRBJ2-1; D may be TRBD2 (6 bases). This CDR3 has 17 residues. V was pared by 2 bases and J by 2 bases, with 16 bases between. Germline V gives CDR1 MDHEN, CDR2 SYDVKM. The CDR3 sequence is CASSLMGSGVAYNEQFF. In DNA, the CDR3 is TGTGCCAGCAGTTTAATGGGTAGCGGAGTCGCCTACAATGAGCAGTTCTTC.

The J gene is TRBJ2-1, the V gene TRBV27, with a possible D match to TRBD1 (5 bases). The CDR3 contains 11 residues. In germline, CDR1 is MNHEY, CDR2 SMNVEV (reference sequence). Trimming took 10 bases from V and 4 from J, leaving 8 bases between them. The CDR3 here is CATRQYNEQFF. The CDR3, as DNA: TGTGCCACCAGACAGTACAATGAGCAGTTCTTC.

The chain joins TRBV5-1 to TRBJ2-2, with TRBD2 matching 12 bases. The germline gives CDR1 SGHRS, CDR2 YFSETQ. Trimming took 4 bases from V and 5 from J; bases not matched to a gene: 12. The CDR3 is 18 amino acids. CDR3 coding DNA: TGCGCCAGCAGCGCTACTAGCGGGAGGACTCTAGGGACCGGGGAGCTGTTTTTT. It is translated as CASSATSGRTLGTGELFF.

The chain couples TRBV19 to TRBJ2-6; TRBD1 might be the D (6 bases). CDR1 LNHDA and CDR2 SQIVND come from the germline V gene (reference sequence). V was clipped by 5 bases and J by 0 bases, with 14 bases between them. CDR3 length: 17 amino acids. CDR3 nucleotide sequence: TGTGCCAGTAGTCCAGACAGGACGAGCTCTGGGGCCAACGTCCTGACTTTC. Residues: CASSPDRTSSGANVLTF.

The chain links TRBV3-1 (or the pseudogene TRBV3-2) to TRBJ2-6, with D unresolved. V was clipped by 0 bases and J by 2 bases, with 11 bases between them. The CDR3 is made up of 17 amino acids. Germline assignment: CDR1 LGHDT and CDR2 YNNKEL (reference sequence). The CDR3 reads CASSQDKFRAGANVLTF. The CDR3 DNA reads TGTGCCAGCAGCCAAGACAAGTTTCGGGCTGGGGCCAACGTCCTGACTTTC.

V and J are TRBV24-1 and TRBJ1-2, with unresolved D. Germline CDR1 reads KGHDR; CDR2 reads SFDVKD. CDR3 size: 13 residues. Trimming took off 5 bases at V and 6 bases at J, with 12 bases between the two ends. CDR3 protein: CATSGDTSHGYTF. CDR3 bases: TGTGCCACCAGTGGCGACACGAGCCATGGCTACACCTTC.

This CDR3 is CASSPTGQRYNEQFF. The CDR3 DNA reads as TGTGCCAGCAGCCCGACAGGGCAACGGTACAATGAGCAGTTCTTC. The genes are TRBV5-6 and TRBJ2-1, with TRBD1 identical over 7 bases. Per the germline V gene, CDR1 is SGHDT and CDR2 is YYEEEE. The trim removed 4 bases at V and 4 bases at J, leaving 8 bases unmatched. The CDR3 contains 15 residues.

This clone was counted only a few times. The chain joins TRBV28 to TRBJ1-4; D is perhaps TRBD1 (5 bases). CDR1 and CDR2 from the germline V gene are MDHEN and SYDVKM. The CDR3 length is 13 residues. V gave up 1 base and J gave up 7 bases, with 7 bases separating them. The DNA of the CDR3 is TGTGCCAGCAGTTTATTAAGGGGTGAAAAACTGTTTTTT. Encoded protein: CASSLLRGEKLFF.

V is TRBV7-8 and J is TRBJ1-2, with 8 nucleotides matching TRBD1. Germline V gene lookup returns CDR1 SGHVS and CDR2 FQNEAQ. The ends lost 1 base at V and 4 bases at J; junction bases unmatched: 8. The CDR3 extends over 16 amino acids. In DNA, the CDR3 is TGTGCCAGCAGCTTAGAGGACAGGGTCCGCGTCTATGGCTACACCTTC. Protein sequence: CASSLEDRVRVYGYTF.